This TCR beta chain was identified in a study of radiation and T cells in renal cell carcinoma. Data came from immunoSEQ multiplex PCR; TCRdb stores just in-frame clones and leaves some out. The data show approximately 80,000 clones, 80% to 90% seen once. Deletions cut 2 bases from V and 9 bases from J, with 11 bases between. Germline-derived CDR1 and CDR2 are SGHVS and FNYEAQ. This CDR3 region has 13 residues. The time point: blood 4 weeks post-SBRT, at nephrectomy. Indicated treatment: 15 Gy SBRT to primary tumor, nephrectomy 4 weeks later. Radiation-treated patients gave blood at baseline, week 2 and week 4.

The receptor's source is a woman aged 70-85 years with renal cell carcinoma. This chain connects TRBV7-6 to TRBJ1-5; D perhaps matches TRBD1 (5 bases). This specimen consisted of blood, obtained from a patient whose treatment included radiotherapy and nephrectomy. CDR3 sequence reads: CASSLTFGTPQHF. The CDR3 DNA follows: TGTGCCAGCAGCTTAACCTTTGGGACGCCCCAGCATTTT.